These 32 T cell receptor beta chains share one sample of origin, sequenced in a study of blood T cell repertoires in COVID-19. Clones were sequenced by immunoSEQ multiplex PCR, and TCRdb holds only the in-frame ones, with some missing. The sample includes some 340,000 clones, over 75% of them seen just once. The specimen sequenced was PBMCs or T cells enriched from blood (not recorded which). The receptor source for this set is a woman between 25 and 40 years old who had recovered from COVID-19.

This rearrangement joins TRBV5-4 to TRBJ2-1; 9 bases are a match to TRBD1. Germline CDR1 SGHNT, CDR2 YYREEE (reference sequence). The ends lost 5 bases at V and 4 bases at J; junction bases unmatched: 4. CDR3 length: 14 residues. DNA of the CDR3: TGTGCCAGCAGTGCGGGACAGGGATACAATGAGCAGTTCTTC. Translating gives CASSAGQGYNEQFF.

The genes are TRBV5-5 and TRBJ1-6, with D possibly matching TRBD1 (6 bases). V dropped 3 bases and J dropped 10 bases, with 14 bases sitting between them. Germline lookup yields CDR1 SGHKS and CDR2 YYEKEE (reference sequence). This CDR3 spans 14 amino acids. Here the CDR3 DNA reads TGTGCCAGCAGCTCAGAGGGGGTAGGCTCACCCCTCCACTTT. Its translation is CASSSEGVGSPLHF.

This chain uses TRBV5-1 with TRBJ1-1; TRBD1 matches at 8 bases. With 4 bases clipped from V and 5 bases from J, the junction kept 10 bases outside the gene matches. From germline, CDR1 is SGHRS and CDR2 YFSETQ. This CDR3 contains 15 residues. The CDR3: CASSLLRTGRTEAFF. The CDR3 DNA sequence: TGCGCCAGCAGCCTGTTACGGACAGGGCGGACTGAAGCTTTCTTT.

As for this clone: Germline and junction disagree at one end, which may indicate a read error. The V call is TRBV29-1, the J call TRBJ1-3; TRBD1 matches 11 bases. The CDR3 is 13 residues long. CDR1 is SQVTM, CDR2 ANQGSEA, per germline. The CDR3 sequence: CSVDRGQGNTIYF. In DNA, the CDR3 is TGTAGCGTGGACAGGGGGCAAGGAAACACCATATATTTT.

The gene calls are TRBV19 and TRBJ2-7; 15 bases fit TRBD2. CDR3 length equals 16 residues. Germline CDR1 LNHDA, CDR2 SQIVND (reference sequence). V shed 6 bases and J 2 bases; nucleotides not matched to a gene: 5. The DNA for the CDR3 is TGTGCCAGTAGACTGGGGACTAGCGGGGGGCCCTACGAGCAGTACTTC. Translating it yields CASRLGTSGGPYEQYF.

The genes are TRBV5-6 and TRBJ1-1, with D perhaps matching TRBD1 (5 bases). Germline V CDR1 and CDR2: SGHDT, YYEEEE. The CDR3 totals 14 residues. V gave up 1 base and J gave up 4 bases, with 11 bases separating them. For the CDR3, the DNA is TGTGCCAGCAGCTTGAGGGAGGGGTCCACTGAAGCTTTCTTT. Its translation is CASSLREGSTEAFF. The full variable domain, completed using reference TRBV5-6 and TRBJ1-1, is DAGVTQSPTHLIKTRGQQVTLRCSPKSGHDTVSWYQQALGQGPQFIFQYYEEEERQRGNFPDRFSGHQFPNYSSELNVNALLLGDSALYLCASSLREGSTEAFFGQGTRLTVV.

CDR3 nucleotides: TGTGCCAGCAGCGAGACAGGGGAGTTGGATGAGCAGTTCTTC. Residues: CASSETGELDEQFF. The chain combines TRBV6-5 with TRBJ2-1; TRBD1 agrees at 8 bases. This CDR3 contains 14 residues. V shed 6 bases, J shed 8 bases, and the junction held 9 bases outside the gene matches. From germline, CDR1 is MNHEY and CDR2 SVGAGI.

V is TRBV7-8 and J is TRBJ1-2; 8 nucleotides match TRBD1. The V gene's germline CDR1 is SGHVS and CDR2 FQNEAQ. V dropped 1 base and J dropped 2; count of bases not matched to a gene: 6. This CDR3 is 16 amino acids long. The CDR3 here is CASSLEDGTGNYGYTF. Here the CDR3 DNA reads TGTGCCAGCAGCTTAGAAGACGGGACAGGCAACTATGGCTACACCTTC. Full variable domain (outside the CDR3, taken from reference TRBV7-8 and TRBJ1-2): GAGVSQSPRYKVAKRGQDVALRCDPISGHVSLFWYQQALGQGPEFLTYFQNEAQLDKSGLPSDRFFAERPEGSVSTLKIQRTQQEDSAVYLCASSLEDGTGNYGYTFGSGTRLTVV.

This clone was picked up one time. The V and J genes are TRBV6-2 or TRBV6-3 and TRBJ1-2; tentative D call: TRBD1 (6 bases). CDR1 is MNHEY, CDR2 SVGEGT, per germline. V lost 2 bases, J lost 4 bases, and 11 bases lay in between. The CDR3 contains 14 residues. In DNA form, the CDR3 reads TGTGCCAGCAGTTACGGGGGCGCGATCTATGGCTACACCTTC. Its protein product is CASSYGGAIYGYTF.

V usage is TRBV7-2 and J usage is TRBJ2-3; 9 bases line up with TRBD2. Germline CDR1 SGHTA, CDR2 FQGNSA. V lost 2 bases, J lost 1 base, and 1 base stayed unmatched. The CDR3 totals 15 residues. CDR3 DNA: TGTGCCAGCAGCTTAAGACTAGCGGGCACAGATACGCAGTATTTT. Translation gives CASSLRLAGTDTQYF.

This clone qualifies as medium-sized (0.01 to 0.1%). The chain has TRBV2 and TRBJ2-5; weak D call: TRBD2 (7 bases). This CDR3 comprises 15 residues. Germline loops: CDR1 SNHLY, CDR2 FYNNEI. The V end lost 6 bases, the J end lost 4 bases, and 18 bases lay between the germline ends. CDR3 nucleotides: TGTGCCAGCAGGGATTTGGGGGGGCCCCCAGAGACCCAGTACTTC. Its translation is CASRDLGGPPETQYF.

On this clone: One base away lies a much larger clone, so this may be a sequencing read error. Different DNA sequences within this sample yield the same CDR3. J is TRBJ1-5 and V is TRBV7-2; D possibly corresponds to TRBD1 (5 bases). Germline V lookup: CDR1 SGHTA, CDR2 FQGNSA. This CDR3 contains 13 residues. V shed 6 bases and J shed 3 bases, with 9 bases lying between them. CDR3 amino acids: CASSSGYNQPQHF. CDR3 DNA sequence: TGTGCCAGCAGTTCAGGGTACAATCAGCCCCAGCATTTT.

The J gene is TRBJ1-1, the V gene TRBV7-6; D is undetermined. Per germline, CDR1 SGHVS and CDR2 FNYEAQ. V lost 2 bases and J 4 bases, leaving 17 bases between the germline ends. The CDR3 consists of 16 residues. The CDR3 coding sequence is TGTGCCAGCAGCTTATATCAGTCCGGAGGATCCACTGAAGCTTTCTTT. Its translation is CASSLYQSGGSTEAFF.

Written as DNA, the CDR3 is TGTGCCAGCCTGTGGGGAGGGCCAGATACGCAGTATTTT. Translating it yields CASLWGGPDTQYF. The rearrangement links TRBV6-5 to TRBJ2-3; 7 bases agree with TRBD2. CDR1 is MNHEY, CDR2 SVGAGI, per germline. The V and J ends lost 8 bases and 4 bases, in that order; junction bases with no gene match: 6. The CDR3 length is 13 residues.

The V gene is TRBV4-1, the J gene TRBJ2-6, with TRBD1 matching over 8 bases. Trimming cost V 4 bases and J 3 bases; bases outside gene matches: 8. The germline gives CDR1 MGHRA, CDR2 YSYEKL. CDR3 length equals 17 residues. CDR3 loop: CASSLRDRIGGANVLTF. CDR3 nucleotide sequence: TGCGCCAGCAGCCTCAGGGACAGGATAGGTGGGGCCAACGTCCTGACTTTC.

The V call is TRBV5-5, the J call TRBJ1-2, with D perhaps matching TRBD1 (6 bases). V was shortened by 2 bases and J by 2 bases, with 10 bases between the two germline ends. The CDR3 is made up of 14 amino acids. CDR1 is SGHKS and CDR2 is YYEKEE in the germline V gene (reference sequence). The chain's CDR3 is CASSFSGANYGYTF. In DNA form, the CDR3 reads TGTGCCAGCAGCTTTTCAGGGGCCAACTATGGCTACACCTTC.

The chain carries TRBV15 and TRBJ1-1; 7 bases line up with TRBD1. Germline trimming cut 9 bases from V and 3 bases from J; bases unmatched to any gene: 4. Germline V lookup: CDR1 LNHNV, CDR2 YYDKDF (reference sequence). The CDR3 spans 12 residues. The CDR3 here is CATRGLDTEAFF. The CDR3 coding sequence is TGTGCCACAAGGGGGCTCGACACTGAAGCTTTCTTT.

The chain joins TRBV6-1 to TRBJ1-6; 9 positions match TRBD1. V trimming: 3 bases; J trimming: 9 bases; junction bases outside the gene matches: 6. CDR3 length: 15 residues. Per the germline V gene, CDR1 is MNHNS and CDR2 is SASEGT. The chain's CDR3 is CASSDMTGGFSPLHF. The DNA of the CDR3 is TGTGCCAGCAGTGATATGACAGGGGGGTTTTCACCCCTCCACTTT.

V gene TRBV28 combines with J gene TRBJ2-1, with 9 bases lining up with TRBD2. The germline V gene encodes CDR1 MDHEN and CDR2 SYDVKM. After removal of 5 bases from V and 3 bases from J, the junction contained 8 bases not matched to a gene. The CDR3 extends over 16 amino acids. Written as DNA, the CDR3 is TGTGCCAGCAGTACATCTAGCGGGGTCCACTACAATGAGCAGTTCTTC. Translation: CASSTSSGVHYNEQFF.

The V gene is TRBV7-9, the J gene TRBJ1-1; no reliable D call. Germline CDR1 and CDR2: SEHNR and FQNEAQ (reference sequence). This CDR3 contains 14 residues. Trimming shortened V by 1 base and J by 7 bases, and 13 bases separated the two germline ends. The CDR3 region has the DNA TGTGCCAGCAGCTTAGAAGGAGGAGGCGTTGAAGCTTTCTTT. It translates to CASSLEGGGVEAFF.

The rearrangement links TRBV9 to TRBJ1-5; no clear D gene. Germline assignment: CDR1 SGDLS and CDR2 YYNGEE. The CDR3 totals 15 residues. Trimming took off 3 bases at V and 1 base at J, with 11 bases between the two ends. Here the CDR3 DNA reads TGTGCCAGCAGCGCGACCGGGTCCAGCAATCAGCCCCAGCATTTT. The encoded protein is CASSATGSSNQPQHF.

The CDR3 spells CASNKAGDNQPQHF. CDR3 DNA: TGTGCCAGTAACAAAGCAGGGGACAATCAGCCCCAGCATTTT. The gene calls are TRBV19 and TRBJ1-5; TRBD1 is a possible D gene (6 bases). V was shortened by 7 bases and J by 3 bases, with 13 bases between the two germline ends. Germline CDR1 is LNHDA and CDR2 is SQIVND (reference sequence). There are 14 residues in the CDR3.

This chain uses TRBV30 with TRBJ1-1, with a possible D match to TRBD1 (6 bases). Germline values: CDR1 GTSNPN, CDR2 SVGIG (reference sequence). Trimming shortened V by 3 bases and J by 7 bases, and 21 bases separated the two germline ends. This CDR3 is built from 15 residues. This chain's CDR3 is CAWSTTHRDTREAFF. CDR3 nucleotide sequence: TGTGCCTGGAGCACAACCCACCGGGACACCCGTGAAGCTTTCTTT.

The CDR3 sequence: CASGLQGVGSPLHF. For the CDR3, the DNA is TGTGCCAGCGGCCTACAGGGGGTCGGTTCACCCCTCCACTTT. This chain connects TRBV5-4 to TRBJ1-6, with 8 positions matching TRBD1. After removal of 7 bases from V and 9 bases from J, the junction contained 9 bases not matched to a gene. Germline CDR1 SGHNT, CDR2 YYREEE (reference sequence). The CDR3 consists of 14 residues.

This chain connects TRBV5-5 to TRBJ1-2, with a tentative D call TRBD1 (6 bases). The V and J ends lost 0 bases and 8 bases respectively, with 26 bases between them. The CDR3 length is 18 residues. Germline assignment: CDR1 SGHKS and CDR2 YYEKEE (reference sequence). The CDR3 coding sequence is TGTGCCAGCAGCTTGGGGCCCGGCCAGGGGCCCCTAAGGGAAGGCTACACCTTC. Protein product: CASSLGPGQGPLREGYTF.

Regarding this clone: Germline and junction disagree at one end, which may indicate a read error. This chain links TRBV28 with TRBJ1-1; D possibly corresponds to TRBD1 (6 bases). The CDR3 loop spans 12 amino acids. Per germline, CDR1 MDHEN and CDR2 SYDVKM. CDR3 nucleotides: TGTGCCAGCAGTTTAGCTGGGACACGACCCCTCTTT. Its translation: CASSLAGTRPLF.

V and J are TRBV5-1 and TRBJ1-6, with 8 bases identical to TRBD1. The CDR3 runs 15 residues. Losses at the gene ends were 3 bases for V and 7 bases for J; bases not matched to a gene: 6. Germline CDR1 is SGHRS and CDR2 is YFSETQ. Written as DNA, the CDR3 is TGCGCCAGCAGCTCCCGACAGGGGAGGAATTCACCCCTCCACTTT. Its translation is CASSSRQGRNSPLHF.

The chain joins TRBV11-1 to TRBJ2-7, with D uncertain. The CDR3 runs 12 residues. Germline V CDR1 and CDR2: SGHAT, FQDESV (reference sequence). Trimming removed 3 bases at V and 7 bases at J, with 10 bases between. Here the CDR3 DNA reads TGTGCCAGCAGCTTCACGGCTAGAGAGCAGTACTTC. It yields the protein CASSFTAREQYF.

V usage is TRBV4-1 and J usage is TRBJ1-2, with 9 bases fitting TRBD1. The CDR3 contains 16 residues. V was pared by 5 bases and J by 2 bases, with 9 bases of the junction left unmatched. Germline V CDR1 and CDR2: MGHRA, YSYEKL. The CDR3 nucleotides are TGCGCCAGCAGCTCCCTACAGGGGGCTATAAACTATGGCTACACCTTC. As protein: CASSSLQGAINYGYTF.

The V call is TRBV6-5, the J call TRBJ2-1, with 9 bases aligning to TRBD2. CDR3 length: 14 residues. With 6 bases clipped from V and 6 bases from J, the junction kept 6 bases outside the gene matches. Per the germline V gene, CDR1 is MNHEY and CDR2 is SVGAGI. DNA of the CDR3: TGTGCCAGCAGCGGCCGCGGGGGGGCCAATGAGCAGTTCTTC. It encodes CASSGRGGANEQFF.

This chain connects TRBV3-1 (or the pseudogene TRBV3-2) to TRBJ1-1, with a possible D match to TRBD1 (5 bases). From germline, CDR1 is LGHDT and CDR2 YNNKEL (reference sequence). V was cut by 2 bases and J by 2 bases, with 15 bases left in between. This CDR3 has 16 residues. The CDR3 DNA reads as TGTGCCAGCAGCCAAACCGGGAGGGGATACAACACTGAAGCTTTCTTT. This codes for CASSQTGRGYNTEAFF.

This clone was observed a handful of times. The V call is TRBV2, the J call TRBJ1-2, with D perhaps TRBD1 (5 bases). Germline V gives CDR1 SNHLY, CDR2 FYNNEI. The CDR3 runs to 15 residues. The ends were cut back, 3 bases at V and 5 bases at J, with 16 bases in the middle. The CDR3, as DNA: TGTGCCAGCAGTGAGGAGGGGCCGCGATCTTATGGCTACACCTTC. This translates into CASSEEGPRSYGYTF. Full variable domain (remainder filled in from reference TRBV2 and TRBJ1-2): EPEVTQTPSHQVTQMGQEVILRCVPISNHLYFYWYRQILGQKVEFLVSFYNNEISEKSEIFDDQFSVERPDGSNFTLKIRSTKLEDSAMYFCASSEEGPRSYGYTFGSGTRLTVV.